This T cell receptor (beta chain) was profiled in a study of siplizumab effects on memory and regulatory T cells. Sequencing used immunoSEQ multiplex PCR; TCRdb keeps in-frame clones, though not all of them. The table records about 120,000 clones, around 95% of them present only once. In its sample, this clone was seen once. Its antigen remains unidentified. This CDR3 spans 15 amino acids. V trimming: 5 bases; J trimming: 5 bases; junction bases outside the gene matches: 8. Germline V gives CDR1 MDHEN, CDR2 SYDVKM. Study findings and constraints: The naive T cell population seemed more diverse than memory cells and seemed a major contributor to the alloresponse. Proliferating CD4+ or CD8+ clones, roughly 80-97% of them, lacked an assignable naive or memory phenotype. Confirmation that proliferating Tregs from siplizumab cultures had suppressive function was not obtained.

Source material: non-Treg CD4+ T cells sorted from blood. The source is a human donor in good health. The rearrangement uses TRBV28 and TRBJ1-5; 8 nucleotides match TRBD1. CDR3 DNA: TGTGCCAGCAGTACAGGACAGGGCTTCTATCAGCCCCAGCATTTT. Its protein is CASSTGQGFYQPQHF.